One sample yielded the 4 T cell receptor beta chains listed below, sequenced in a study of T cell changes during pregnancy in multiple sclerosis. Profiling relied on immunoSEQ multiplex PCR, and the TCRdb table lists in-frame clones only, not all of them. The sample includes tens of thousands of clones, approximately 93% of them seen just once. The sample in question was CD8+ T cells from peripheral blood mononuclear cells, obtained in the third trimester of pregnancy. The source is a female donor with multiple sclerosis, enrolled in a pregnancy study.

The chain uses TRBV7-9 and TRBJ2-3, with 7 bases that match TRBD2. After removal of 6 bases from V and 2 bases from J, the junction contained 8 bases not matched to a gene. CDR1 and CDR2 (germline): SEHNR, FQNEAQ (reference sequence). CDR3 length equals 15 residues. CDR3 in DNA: TGTGCCAGCAGAAACCGGAGCGGGGCCACAGATACGCAGTATTTT. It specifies CASRNRSGATDTQYF.

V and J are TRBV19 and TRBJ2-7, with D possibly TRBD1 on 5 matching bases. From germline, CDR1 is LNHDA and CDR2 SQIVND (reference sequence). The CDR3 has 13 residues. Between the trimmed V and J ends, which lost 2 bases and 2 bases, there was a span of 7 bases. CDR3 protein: CASSITGTYEQYF. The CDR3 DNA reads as TGTGCCAGTAGTATAACAGGAACCTACGAGCAGTACTTC.

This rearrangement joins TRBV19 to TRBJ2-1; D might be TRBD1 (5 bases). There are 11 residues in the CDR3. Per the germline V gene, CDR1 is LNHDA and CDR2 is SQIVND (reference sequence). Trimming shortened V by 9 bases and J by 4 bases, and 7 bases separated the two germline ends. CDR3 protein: CASRDYNEQFF. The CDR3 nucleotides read TGTGCCAGCAGGGATTACAATGAGCAGTTCTTC.

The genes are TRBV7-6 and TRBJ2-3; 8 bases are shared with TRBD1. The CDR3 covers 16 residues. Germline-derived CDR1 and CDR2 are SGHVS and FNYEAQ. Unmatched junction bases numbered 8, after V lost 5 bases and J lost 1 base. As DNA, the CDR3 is TGTGCCAGCAGCCCTACAGGGGGTAGGGGCACAGATACGCAGTATTTT. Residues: CASSPTGGRGTDTQYF.